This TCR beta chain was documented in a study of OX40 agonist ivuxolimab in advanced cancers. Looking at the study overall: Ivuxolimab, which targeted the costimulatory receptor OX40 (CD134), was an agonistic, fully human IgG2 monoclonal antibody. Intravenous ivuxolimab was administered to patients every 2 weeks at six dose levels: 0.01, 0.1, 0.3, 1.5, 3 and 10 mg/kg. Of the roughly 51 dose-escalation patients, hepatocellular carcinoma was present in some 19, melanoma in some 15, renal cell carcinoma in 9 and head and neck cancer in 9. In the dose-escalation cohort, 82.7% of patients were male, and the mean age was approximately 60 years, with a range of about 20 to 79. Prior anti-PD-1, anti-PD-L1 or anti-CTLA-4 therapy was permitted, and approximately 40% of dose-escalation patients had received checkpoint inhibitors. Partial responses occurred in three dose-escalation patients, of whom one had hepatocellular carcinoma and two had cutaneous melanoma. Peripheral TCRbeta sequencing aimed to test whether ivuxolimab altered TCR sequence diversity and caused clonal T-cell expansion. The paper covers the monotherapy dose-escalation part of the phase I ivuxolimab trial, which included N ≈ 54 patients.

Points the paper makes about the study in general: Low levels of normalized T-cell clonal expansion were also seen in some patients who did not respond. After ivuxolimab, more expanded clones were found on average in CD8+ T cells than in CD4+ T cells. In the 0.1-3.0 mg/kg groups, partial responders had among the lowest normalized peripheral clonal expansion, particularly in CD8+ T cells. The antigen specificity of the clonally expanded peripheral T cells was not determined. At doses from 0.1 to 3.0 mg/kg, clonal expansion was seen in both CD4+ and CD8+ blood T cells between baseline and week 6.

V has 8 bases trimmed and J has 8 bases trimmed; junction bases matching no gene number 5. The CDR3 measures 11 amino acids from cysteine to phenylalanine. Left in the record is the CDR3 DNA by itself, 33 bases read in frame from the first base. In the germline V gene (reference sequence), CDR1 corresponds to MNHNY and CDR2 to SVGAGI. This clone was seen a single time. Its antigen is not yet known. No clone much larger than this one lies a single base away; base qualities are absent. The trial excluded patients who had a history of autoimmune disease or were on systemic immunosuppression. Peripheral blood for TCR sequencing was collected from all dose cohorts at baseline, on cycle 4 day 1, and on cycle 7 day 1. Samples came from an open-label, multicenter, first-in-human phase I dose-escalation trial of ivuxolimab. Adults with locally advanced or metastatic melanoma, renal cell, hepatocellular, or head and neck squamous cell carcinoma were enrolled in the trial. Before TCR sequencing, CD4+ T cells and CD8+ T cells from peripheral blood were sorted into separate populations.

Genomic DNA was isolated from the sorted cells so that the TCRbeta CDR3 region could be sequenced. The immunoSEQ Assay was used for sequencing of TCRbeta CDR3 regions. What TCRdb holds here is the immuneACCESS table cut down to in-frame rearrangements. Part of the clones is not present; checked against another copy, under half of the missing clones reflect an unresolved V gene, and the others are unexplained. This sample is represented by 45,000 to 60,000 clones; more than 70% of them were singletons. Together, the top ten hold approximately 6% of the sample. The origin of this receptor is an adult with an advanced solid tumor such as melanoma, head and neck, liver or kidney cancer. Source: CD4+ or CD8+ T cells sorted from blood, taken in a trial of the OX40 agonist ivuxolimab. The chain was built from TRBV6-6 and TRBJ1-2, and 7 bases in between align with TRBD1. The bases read TGTGCCAGCTGGACAGGAGGGGGCTACACCTTC. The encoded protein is CASWTGGGYTF.